The clone carrying this T cell receptor (beta chain) appeared once. This may be a read error, as it is one base from a much larger clone. The authors made TCR beta cDNA from 500 to 600 ng total RNA with a constant-region primer. Three rounds of nested multiplex PCR with slightly modified ARM-PCR produced TCR beta libraries. For roughly 10 cycles apiece, the opening two PCR rounds ran with TRBV1-TRBV30 forward primers and a C-beta reverse primer. From the multiplex PCR reads, TCRdb called clonotypes with MiXCR, one entry per CDR3 protein. The table includes some 130,000 distinct CDR3 sequences, roughly 70% detected once. Scientists recovered RNA and DNA together from around 20-30 mg of unsorted bulk tissue. This record comes from a study of tumor-infiltrating lymphocytes in primary liver carcinoma. Study at large: There were roughly 3.65 to 7.5 million productive TCRbeta reads per sample, a yield similar across tissue types.

The CDR3 consists of 14 residues. Germline V lookup: CDR1 SEHNR, CDR2 FQNEAQ (reference sequence). Unmatched junction bases numbered 4, after V lost 0 bases and J lost 6 bases. The sequence was obtained from a woman in her sixties with primary liver carcinoma and hepatitis B virus infection. The sequenced sample was tumor-adjacent normal liver tissue. The chain is built from TRBV7-9 and TRBJ1-2, with TRBD1 identical over 7 bases. CDR3 protein: CASSLATGDDGYTF. In DNA form, the CDR3 reads TGTGCCAGCAGCTTAGCCACAGGGGATGATGGCTACACCTTC.